The present T cell receptor beta chain was sequenced within a study of CD4 T cells in relation to SARS-CoV-2 and coronaviruses. Study-wide background: Of the patients, 7 or 8 were male, a few female, two Hispanic. The study's findings and limits: Around 60% of donors had memory CD4+ clonotypes crossrecognizing SARS-CoV-2 and common cold coronavirus spike.

Assay: immunoSEQ multiplex PCR; the TCRdb copy retains only in-frame clones and omits some. The sample has some 42,000 clones, more than 75% seen once. Germline V gene sequence: CDR1 SGDLS, CDR2 YYNGEE. Trimming cost V 4 bases and J 2 bases, with 9 bases left between them. The CDR3 contains 13 residues. With respect to this clone: Its antigen remains unknown.

The rearrangement joins TRBV9 to TRBJ1-1, with D hard to call. This receptor was obtained from an adult with COVID-19. Sequences were obtained from memory CD4+ T cells from PBMCs. The CDR3 sequence is CASSIQVNTEAFF. CDR3 bases: TGTGCCAGCAGCATCCAGGTAAACACTGAAGCTTTCTTT. Using reference TRBV9 and TRBJ1-1 for the parts outside the CDR3, the full variable domain is DSGVTQTPKHLITATGQRVTLRCSPRSGDLSVYWYQQSLDQGLQFLIQYYNGEERAKGNILERFSAQQFPDLHSELNLSSLELGDSALYFCASSIQVNTEAFFGQGTRLTVV.